These 6 T cell receptor beta chains were sequenced from one sample in a study of cytomegalovirus exposure and HLA in healthy donors. PCR primers comprised 60 Vbeta and 13 Jbeta primers. TCRdb keeps only in-frame clones here, not all; method: immunoSEQ multiplex PCR. The sample shows 130,000 to 150,000 clones, about four fifths of them seen only once. Material for sequencing was PBMCs. Receptors originate from a woman between 18 and 29 years old in good health and CMV-seropositive.

This sequence joins TRBV10-2 and TRBJ2-3; D is unclear. Trimming took 3 bases from V and 5 from J, leaving 15 bases between them. Germline CDR1 reads WSHSY; CDR2 reads SAAADI. CDR3 size: 15 residues. Here the CDR3 reads CASSDTSPNGDTQYF. CDR3 in DNA: TGCGCCAGCAGTGATACTTCGCCCAATGGAGATACGCAGTATTTT.

The rearrangement uses TRBV30 and TRBJ2-7; 8 positions agree with TRBD1. Trimming cost V 0 bases and J 5 bases; bases outside gene matches: 9. Germline V gives CDR1 GTSNPN, CDR2 SVGIG (reference sequence). The CDR3 totals 15 residues. CDR3 residues: CAWSVRTGYPHEQYF. The CDR3 nucleotides read TGTGCCTGGAGTGTACGGACAGGGTACCCCCACGAGCAGTACTTC.

The J gene is TRBJ2-7, the V gene TRBV6-1; the D gene is possibly TRBD1 (5 bases). Per germline, CDR1 MNHNS and CDR2 SASEGT. The CDR3 has 16 residues. V was clipped by 2 bases and J by 2 bases, with 16 bases between them. The CDR3 DNA reads as TGTGCCAGCAGTGAAATCCCCCTGACAGTCCCCTACGAGCAGTACTTC. Its translation: CASSEIPLTVPYEQYF.

The chain has TRBV19 and TRBJ1-1; 7 nucleotides align to TRBD1. The ends lost 1 base at V and 6 bases at J; junction bases unmatched: 11. Germline V gene sequence: CDR1 LNHDA, CDR2 SQIVND (reference sequence). This CDR3 is 16 amino acids long. CDR3 in amino acids: CASSIGREGGISEAFF. The CDR3 bases are TGTGCCAGTAGTATAGGGCGGGAAGGGGGCATTTCTGAAGCTTTCTTT. Full variable domain (remainder filled in from reference TRBV19 and TRBJ1-1): DGGITQSPKYLFRKEGQNVTLSCEQNLNHDAMYWYRQDPGQGLRLIYYSQIVNDFQKGDIAEGYSVSREKKESFPLTVTSAQKNPTAFYLCASSIGREGGISEAFFGQGTRLTVV.

This chain uses TRBV6-5 with TRBJ1-1, with TRBD1 as a possible D gene (5 bases). Germline loops: CDR1 MNHEY, CDR2 SVGAGI. Deletions cut 2 bases from V and 1 base from J, with 11 bases between. CDR3 length: 15 amino acids. The DNA for the CDR3 is TGTGCCAGCAGTTACAGGGCAGGGTCGAACACTGAAGCTTTCTTT. Translated, it gives CASSYRAGSNTEAFF.

This rearrangement joins TRBV19 to TRBJ1-1, with 8 bases aligning to TRBD1. The CDR3 length is 17 residues. J gave up 5 bases and V 1 base, and 12 bases lay outside the gene matches. Germline CDR1 reads LNHDA; CDR2 reads SQIVND (reference sequence). The CDR3 sequence: CASSIVRGRQGSTEAFF. In DNA, the CDR3 is TGTGCCAGTAGTATAGTCAGGGGGCGTCAGGGATCTACTGAAGCTTTCTTT.